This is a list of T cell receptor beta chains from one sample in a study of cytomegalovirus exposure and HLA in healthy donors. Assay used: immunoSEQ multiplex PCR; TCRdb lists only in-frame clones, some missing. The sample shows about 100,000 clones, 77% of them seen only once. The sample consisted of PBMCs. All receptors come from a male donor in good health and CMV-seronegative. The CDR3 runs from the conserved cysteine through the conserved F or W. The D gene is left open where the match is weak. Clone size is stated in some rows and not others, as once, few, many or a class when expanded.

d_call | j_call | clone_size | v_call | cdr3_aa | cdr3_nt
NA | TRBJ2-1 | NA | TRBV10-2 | CASSEAAYSNEQFF | TGCGCCAGCAGTGAGGCCGCTTATAGTAATGAGCAGTTCTTC
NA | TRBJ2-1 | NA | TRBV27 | CASSLSILGADEQFF | TGTGCCAGCAGTTTATCGATTCTGGGGGCGGATGAGCAGTTCTTC
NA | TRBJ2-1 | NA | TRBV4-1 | CASSQDVGYSYNEQFF | TGCGCCAGCAGCCAAGACGTCGGGTACTCCTACAATGAGCAGTTCTTC
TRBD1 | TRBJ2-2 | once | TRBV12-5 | CASGFMTGAAGELFF | TGTGCTAGTGGTTTCATGACAGGGGCGGCCGGGGAGCTGTTTTTT
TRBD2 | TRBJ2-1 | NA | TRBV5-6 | CASSLLVTSGSYNEQFF | TGTGCCAGCTCTTTGTTGGTGACTAGCGGATCCTACAATGAGCAGTTCTTC
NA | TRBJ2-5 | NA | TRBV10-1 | CASSDLLAPLGETQYF | TGCGCCAGCAGTGACCTTCTAGCCCCTTTGGGGGAGACCCAGTACTTC
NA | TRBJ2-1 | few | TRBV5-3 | CARSLARMSSYNEQFF | TGTGCCAGAAGCTTAGCTAGGATGAGCTCCTACAATGAGCAGTTCTTC
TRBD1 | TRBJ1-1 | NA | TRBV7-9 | CASSLRTGVDTEAFF | TGTGCCAGCAGTTTGAGGACAGGGGTGGACACTGAAGCTTTCTTT
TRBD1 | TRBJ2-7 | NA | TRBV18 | CASSPVKGAEQYF | TGTGCCAGCTCACCAGTAAAGGGGGCAGAGCAGTACTTC
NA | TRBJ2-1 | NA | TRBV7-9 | CASSPVPGAYNEQFF | TGTGCCAGCAGCCCAGTTCCCGGAGCCTACAATGAGCAGTTCTTC
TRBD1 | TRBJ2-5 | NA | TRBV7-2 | CASSLGTGAETQYF | TGTGCCAGCAGCTTAGGTACAGGGGCAGAGACCCAGTACTTC
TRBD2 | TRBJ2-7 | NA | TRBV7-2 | CASSRAGVSYEQYF | TGTGCCAGCAGCCGAGCGGGAGTCTCCTACGAGCAGTACTTC
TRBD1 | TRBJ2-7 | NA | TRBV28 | CASTLGTGGAWEQYF | TGTGCCAGCACCTTGGGGACAGGGGGCGCGTGGGAGCAGTACTTC
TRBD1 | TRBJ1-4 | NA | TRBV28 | CASSSLRQGVATNEKLFF | TGTGCCAGCAGTTCCCTCCGACAGGGGGTGGCCACTAATGAAAAACTGTTTTTT
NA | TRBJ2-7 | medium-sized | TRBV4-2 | CASSQTALNGIYEQYF | TGTGCCAGCAGCCAAACAGCACTGAACGGTATTTACGAGCAGTACTTC
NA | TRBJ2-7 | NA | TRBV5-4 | CASSFGQGVGEQYF | TGTGCCAGCAGCTTCGGTCAGGGTGTGGGCGAGCAGTACTTC
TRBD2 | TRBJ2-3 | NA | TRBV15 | CATSIGLAESTDTQYF | TGTGCCACCAGCATTGGACTAGCGGAGAGCACAGATACGCAGTATTTT
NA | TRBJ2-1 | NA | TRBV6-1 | CASRRSPDYNEQFF | TGTGCCAGCAGGAGGTCCCCGGATTACAATGAGCAGTTCTTC
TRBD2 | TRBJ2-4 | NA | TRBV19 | CASSNLGEGNIQYF | TGTGCCAGTAGTAACCTAGGGGAGGGGAACATTCAGTACTTC
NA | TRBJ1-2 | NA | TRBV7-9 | CASSPQGFYGYTF | TGTGCCAGCAGCCCACAGGGTTTCTATGGCTACACCTTC
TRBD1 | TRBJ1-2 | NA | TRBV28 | CASNGQGRGYTF | TGTGCCAGCAACGGACAGGGTCGTGGCTACACCTTC
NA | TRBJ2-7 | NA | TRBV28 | CASSLRTYEQYF | TGTGCCAGCAGTTTGCGAACCTACGAGCAGTACTTC
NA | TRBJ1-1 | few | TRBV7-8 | CASSLVELLNTEAFF | TGTGCCAGCAGCTTAGTGGAGCTTTTGAACACTGAAGCTTTCTTT
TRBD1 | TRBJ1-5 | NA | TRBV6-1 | CASRRQGRDGQPQHF | TGTGCCAGCAGGAGACAGGGTCGAGACGGTCAGCCCCAGCATTTT
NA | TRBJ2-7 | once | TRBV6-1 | CASSAPTRDRSYEQYF | TGTGCCAGCAGTGCACCAACGAGAGACAGGTCCTACGAGCAGTACTTC
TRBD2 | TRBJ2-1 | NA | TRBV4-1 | CASSWTGLAGARRGNEQFF | TGCGCCAGCAGCTGGACGGGACTAGCGGGAGCCCGCCGGGGGAATGAGCAGTTCTTC
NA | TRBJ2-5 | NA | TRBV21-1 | CASRSGSEETQYF | TGTGCCAGCCGTAGCGGGAGCGAAGAGACCCAGTACTTC
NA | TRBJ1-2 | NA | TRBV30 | CAWSRGGNYGYTF | TGTGCCTGGAGTCGCGGGGGGAACTATGGCTACACCTTC
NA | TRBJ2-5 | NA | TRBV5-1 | CASGNGRPQETQYF | TGCGCCAGCGGCAATGGGAGGCCTCAAGAGACCCAGTACTTC
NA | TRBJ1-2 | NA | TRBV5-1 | CASSFSGTTGYTF | TGCGCCAGCAGCTTCTCGGGGACAACCGGCTACACCTTC
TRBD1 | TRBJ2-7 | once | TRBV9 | CASSVSGQGANEQYF | TGTGCCAGCAGCGTATCCGGACAGGGGGCCAACGAGCAGTACTTC
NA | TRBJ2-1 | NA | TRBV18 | CASSPSGNEQFF | TGTGCCAGCTCACCTAGCGGAAATGAGCAGTTCTTC
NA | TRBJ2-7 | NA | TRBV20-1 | CSAADSYEQYF | TGCAGTGCCGCGGACAGCTACGAGCAGTACTTC
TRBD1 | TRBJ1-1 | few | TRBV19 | CASRDGTGYSEAFF | TGTGCCAGTAGGGACGGGACAGGGTATAGTGAAGCTTTCTTT